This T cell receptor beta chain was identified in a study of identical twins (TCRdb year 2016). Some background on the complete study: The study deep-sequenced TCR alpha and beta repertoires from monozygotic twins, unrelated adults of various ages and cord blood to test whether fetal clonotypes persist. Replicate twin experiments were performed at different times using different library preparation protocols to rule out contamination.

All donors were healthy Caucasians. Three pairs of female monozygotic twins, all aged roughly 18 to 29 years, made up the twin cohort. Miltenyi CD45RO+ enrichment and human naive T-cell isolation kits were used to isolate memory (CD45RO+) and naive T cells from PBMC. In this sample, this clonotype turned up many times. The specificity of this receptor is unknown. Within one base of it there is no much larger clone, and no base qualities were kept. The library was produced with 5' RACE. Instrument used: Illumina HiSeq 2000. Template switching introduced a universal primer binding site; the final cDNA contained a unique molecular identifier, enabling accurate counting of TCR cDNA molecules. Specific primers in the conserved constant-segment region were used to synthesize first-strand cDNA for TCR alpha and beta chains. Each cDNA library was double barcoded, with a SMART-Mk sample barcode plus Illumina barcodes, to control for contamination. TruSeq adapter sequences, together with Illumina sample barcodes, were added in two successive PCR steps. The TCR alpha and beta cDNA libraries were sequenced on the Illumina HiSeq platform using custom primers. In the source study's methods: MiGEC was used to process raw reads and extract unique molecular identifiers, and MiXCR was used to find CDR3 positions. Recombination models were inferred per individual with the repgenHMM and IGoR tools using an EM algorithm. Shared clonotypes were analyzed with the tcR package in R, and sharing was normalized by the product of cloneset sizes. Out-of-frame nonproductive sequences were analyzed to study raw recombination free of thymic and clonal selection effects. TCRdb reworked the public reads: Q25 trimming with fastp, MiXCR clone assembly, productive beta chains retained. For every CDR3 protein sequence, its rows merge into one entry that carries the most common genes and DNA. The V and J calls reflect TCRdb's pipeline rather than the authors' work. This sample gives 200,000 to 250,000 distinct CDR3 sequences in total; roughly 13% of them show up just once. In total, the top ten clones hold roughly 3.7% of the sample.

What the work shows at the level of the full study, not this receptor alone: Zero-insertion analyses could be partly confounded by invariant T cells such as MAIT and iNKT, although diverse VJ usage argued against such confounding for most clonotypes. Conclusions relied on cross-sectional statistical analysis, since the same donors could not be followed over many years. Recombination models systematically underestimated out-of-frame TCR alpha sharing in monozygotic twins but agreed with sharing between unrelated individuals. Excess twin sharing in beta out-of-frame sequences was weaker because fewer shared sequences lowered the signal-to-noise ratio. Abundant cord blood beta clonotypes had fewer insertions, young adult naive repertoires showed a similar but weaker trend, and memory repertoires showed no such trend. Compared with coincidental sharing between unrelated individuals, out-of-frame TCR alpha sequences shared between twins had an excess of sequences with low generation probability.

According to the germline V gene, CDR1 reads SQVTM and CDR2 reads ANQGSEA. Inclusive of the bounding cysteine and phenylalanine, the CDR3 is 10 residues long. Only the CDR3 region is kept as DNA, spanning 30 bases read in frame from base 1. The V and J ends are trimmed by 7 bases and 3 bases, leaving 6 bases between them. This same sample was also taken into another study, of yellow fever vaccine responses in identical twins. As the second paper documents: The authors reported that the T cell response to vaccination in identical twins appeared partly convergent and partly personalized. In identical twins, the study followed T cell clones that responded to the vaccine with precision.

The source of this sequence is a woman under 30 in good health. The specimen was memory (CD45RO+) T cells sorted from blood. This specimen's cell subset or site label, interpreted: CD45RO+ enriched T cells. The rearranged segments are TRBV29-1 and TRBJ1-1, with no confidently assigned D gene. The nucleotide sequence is TGCAGCGGTGCTCACACTGAAGCTTTCTTT. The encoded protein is CSGAHTEAFF.